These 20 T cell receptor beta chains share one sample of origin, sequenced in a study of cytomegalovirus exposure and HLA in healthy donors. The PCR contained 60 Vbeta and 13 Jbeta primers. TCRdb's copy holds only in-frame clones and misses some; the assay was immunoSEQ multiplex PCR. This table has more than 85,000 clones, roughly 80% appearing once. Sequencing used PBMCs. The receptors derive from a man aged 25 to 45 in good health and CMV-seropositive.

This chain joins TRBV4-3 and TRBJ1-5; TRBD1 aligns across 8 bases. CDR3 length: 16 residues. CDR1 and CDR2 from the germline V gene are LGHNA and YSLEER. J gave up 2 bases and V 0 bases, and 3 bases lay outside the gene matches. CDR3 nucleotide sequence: TGCGCCAGCAGCCAAGATGGGGGACAGGGCAATCAGCCCCAGCATTTT. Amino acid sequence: CASSQDGGQGNQPQHF.

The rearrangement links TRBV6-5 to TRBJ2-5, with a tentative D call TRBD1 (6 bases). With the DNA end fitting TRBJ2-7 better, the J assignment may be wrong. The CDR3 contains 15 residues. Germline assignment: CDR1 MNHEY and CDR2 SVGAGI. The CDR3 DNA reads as TGTGCCAGCAGTTTCCAGGGTAGGGGGACCTACGAGCAGTACTTC. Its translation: CASSFQGRGTYEQYF.

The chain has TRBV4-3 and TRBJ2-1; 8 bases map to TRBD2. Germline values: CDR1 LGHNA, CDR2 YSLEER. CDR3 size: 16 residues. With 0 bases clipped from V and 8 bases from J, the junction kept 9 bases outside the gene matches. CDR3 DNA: TGCGCCAGCAGCCAAGAAACAGCGGGGGCCTGGGATGAGCAGTTCTTC. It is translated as CASSQETAGAWDEQFF.

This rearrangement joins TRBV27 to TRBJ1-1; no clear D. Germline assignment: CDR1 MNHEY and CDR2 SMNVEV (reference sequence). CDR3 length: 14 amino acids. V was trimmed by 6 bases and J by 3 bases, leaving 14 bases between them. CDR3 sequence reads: CASSLVAGYTEAFF. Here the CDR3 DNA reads TGTGCCAGCAGCCTCGTAGCGGGTTACACTGAAGCTTTCTTT.

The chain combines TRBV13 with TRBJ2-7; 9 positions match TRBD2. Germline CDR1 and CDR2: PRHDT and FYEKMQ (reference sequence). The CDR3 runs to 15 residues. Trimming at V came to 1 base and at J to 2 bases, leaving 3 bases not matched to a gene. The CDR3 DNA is TGTGCCAGCAGCTTAGTAGCGGGGGAAACCTACGAGCAGTACTTC. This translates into CASSLVAGETYEQYF.

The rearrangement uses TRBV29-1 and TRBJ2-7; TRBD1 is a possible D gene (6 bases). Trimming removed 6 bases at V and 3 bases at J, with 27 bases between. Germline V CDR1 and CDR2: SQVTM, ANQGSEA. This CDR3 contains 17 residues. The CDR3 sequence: CSVTPKGGEGHIYEQYF. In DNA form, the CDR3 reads TGCAGCGTAACCCCGAAGGGTGGTGAGGGACATATCTACGAGCAGTACTTC.

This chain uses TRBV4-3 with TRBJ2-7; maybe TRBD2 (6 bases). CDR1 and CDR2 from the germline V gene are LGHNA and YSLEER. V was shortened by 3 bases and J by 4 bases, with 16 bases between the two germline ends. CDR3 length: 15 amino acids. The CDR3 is CASSQRREVPYEQYF. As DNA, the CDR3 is TGCGCCAGCAGCCAGCGCAGGGAGGTCCCTTACGAGCAGTACTTC.

As DNA, the CDR3 is TGTGCCAGCAGCGAGGACAGGGAATATAACTATGGCTACACCTTC. Protein: CASSEDREYNYGYTF. The J gene is TRBJ1-2, the V gene TRBV11-1; TRBD1 matches at 8 bases. The CDR3 runs 15 residues. Germline assignment: CDR1 SGHAT and CDR2 FQDESV (reference sequence). J lost 1 base, V lost 5 bases, and 6 bases had no gene match.

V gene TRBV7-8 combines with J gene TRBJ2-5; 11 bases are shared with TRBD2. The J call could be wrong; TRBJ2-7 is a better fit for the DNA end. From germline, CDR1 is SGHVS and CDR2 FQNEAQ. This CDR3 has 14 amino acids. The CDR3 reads CASSPGLAVYEQYF. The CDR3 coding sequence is TGTGCCAGCAGCCCGGGACTAGCGGTCTACGAGCAGTACTTC.

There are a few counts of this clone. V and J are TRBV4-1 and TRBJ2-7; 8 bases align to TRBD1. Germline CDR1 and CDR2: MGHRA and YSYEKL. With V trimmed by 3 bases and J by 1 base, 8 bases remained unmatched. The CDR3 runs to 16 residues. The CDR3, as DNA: TGCGCCAGCAGCCAGGCGACAGGGGACAGGTCCTACGAGCAGTACTTC. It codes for CASSQATGDRSYEQYF.

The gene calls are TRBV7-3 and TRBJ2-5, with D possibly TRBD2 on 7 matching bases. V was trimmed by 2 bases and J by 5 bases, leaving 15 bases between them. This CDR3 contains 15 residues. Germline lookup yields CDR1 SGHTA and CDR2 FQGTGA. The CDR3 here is CASSLYGGRRETQYF. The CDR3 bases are TGTGCCAGCAGCTTATACGGGGGGCGCCGGGAGACCCAGTACTTC.

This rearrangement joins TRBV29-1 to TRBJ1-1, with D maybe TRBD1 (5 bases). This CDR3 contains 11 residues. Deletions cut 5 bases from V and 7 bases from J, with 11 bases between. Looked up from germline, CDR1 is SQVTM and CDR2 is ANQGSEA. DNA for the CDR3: TGCAGCGTTTTGTTAAGGGGTGAAGCTTTCTTT. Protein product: CSVLLRGEAFF.

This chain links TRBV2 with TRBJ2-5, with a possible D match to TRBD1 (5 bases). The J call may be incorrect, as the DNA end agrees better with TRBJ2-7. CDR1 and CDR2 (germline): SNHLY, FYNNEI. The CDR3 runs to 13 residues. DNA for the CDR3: TGTGCCAGCATGCCCCACGACAGCTACGAGCAGTACTTC. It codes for CASMPHDSYEQYF.

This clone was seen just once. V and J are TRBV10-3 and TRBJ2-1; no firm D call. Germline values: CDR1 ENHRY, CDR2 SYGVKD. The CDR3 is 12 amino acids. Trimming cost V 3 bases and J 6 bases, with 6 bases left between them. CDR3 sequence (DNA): TGTGCCATCAGTGATCAGGTCAATGAGCAGTTCTTC. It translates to CAISDQVNEQFF.

The CDR3 protein is CASSQGGHLNTEAFF. CDR3 bases: TGCGCCAGCAGCCAAGGGGGACACCTGAACACTGAAGCTTTCTTT. The chain is built from TRBV4-1 and TRBJ1-1; tentative D call: TRBD1 (6 bases). The CDR3 is made up of 15 amino acids. The germline CDR1 and CDR2 sequences are MGHRA and YSYEKL. V gave up 1 base and J gave up 0 bases, with 9 bases separating them.

This CDR3 reads CACGATRGHEKLFF. CDR3 coding DNA: TGTGCCTGCGGCGCCACCAGGGGGCATGAAAAACTGTTTTTT. The chain links TRBV30 to TRBJ1-4; 8 bases agree with TRBD1. V dropped 6 bases and J dropped 6; count of bases not matched to a gene: 9. The CDR3 length is 14 residues. Germline V gene data show CDR1 as GTSNPN and CDR2 as SVGIG (reference sequence).

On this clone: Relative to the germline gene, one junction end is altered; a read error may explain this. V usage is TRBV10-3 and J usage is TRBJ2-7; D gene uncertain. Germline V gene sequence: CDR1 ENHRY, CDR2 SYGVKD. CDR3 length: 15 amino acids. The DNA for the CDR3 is TGTGCCAGCAGTTACTCTGCGGTCCTCTCCTACGAGCAGTACTTC. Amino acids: CASSYSAVLSYEQYF.

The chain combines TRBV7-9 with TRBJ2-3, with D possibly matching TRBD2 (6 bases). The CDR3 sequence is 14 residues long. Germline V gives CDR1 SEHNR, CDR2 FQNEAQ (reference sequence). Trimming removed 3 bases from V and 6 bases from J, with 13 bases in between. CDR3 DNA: TGTGCCAGCAGCTTTGGGGCGGGACGGGATACGCAGTATTTT. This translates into CASSFGAGRDTQYF.

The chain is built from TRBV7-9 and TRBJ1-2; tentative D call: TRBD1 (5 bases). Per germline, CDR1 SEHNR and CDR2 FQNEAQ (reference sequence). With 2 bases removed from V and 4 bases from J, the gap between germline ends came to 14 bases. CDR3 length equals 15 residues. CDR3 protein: CASSLSGEGAYGYTF. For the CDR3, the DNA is TGTGCCAGCAGCTTATCGGGGGAGGGAGCCTATGGCTACACCTTC. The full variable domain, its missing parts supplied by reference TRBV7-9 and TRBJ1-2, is DTGVSQNPRHKITKRGQNVTFRCDPISEHNRLYWYRQTLGQGPEFLTYFQNEAQLEKSRLLSDRFSAERPKGSFSTLEIQRTEQGDSAMYLCASSLSGEGAYGYTFGSGTRLTVV.

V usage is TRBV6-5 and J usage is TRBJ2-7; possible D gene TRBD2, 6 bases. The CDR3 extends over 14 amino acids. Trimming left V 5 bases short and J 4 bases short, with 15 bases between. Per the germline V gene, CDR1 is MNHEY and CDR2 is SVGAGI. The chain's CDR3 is CASSEEGWGYEQYF. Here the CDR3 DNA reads TGTGCCAGCAGTGAGGAGGGTTGGGGTTACGAGCAGTACTTC.